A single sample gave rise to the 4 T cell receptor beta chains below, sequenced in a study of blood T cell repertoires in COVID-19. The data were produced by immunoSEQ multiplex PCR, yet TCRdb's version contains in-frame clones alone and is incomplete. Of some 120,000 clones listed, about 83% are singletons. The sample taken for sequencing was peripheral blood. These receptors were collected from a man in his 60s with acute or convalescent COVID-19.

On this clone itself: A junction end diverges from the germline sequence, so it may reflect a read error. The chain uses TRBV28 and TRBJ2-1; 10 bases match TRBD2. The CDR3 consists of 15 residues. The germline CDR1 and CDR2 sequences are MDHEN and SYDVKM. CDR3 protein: CASSFNLASGSGLLF. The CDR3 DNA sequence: TGTGCCAGCAGTTTCAATCTGGCTAGCGGGAGTGGCTTGCTCTTC. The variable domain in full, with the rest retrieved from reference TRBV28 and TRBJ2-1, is DVKVTQSSRYLVKRTGEKVFLECVQDMDHENMFWYRQDPGLGLRLIYFSYDVKMKEKGDIPEGYSVSREKKERFSLILESASTNQTSMYLCASSFNLASGSGLLFGPGTRLTVL.

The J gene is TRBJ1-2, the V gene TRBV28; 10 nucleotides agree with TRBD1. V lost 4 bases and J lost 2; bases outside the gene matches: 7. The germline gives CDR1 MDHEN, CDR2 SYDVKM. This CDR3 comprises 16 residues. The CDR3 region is CASSSTGTGVNYGYTF. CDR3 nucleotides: TGTGCCAGCAGTTCTACCGGGACAGGGGTGAACTATGGCTACACCTTC.

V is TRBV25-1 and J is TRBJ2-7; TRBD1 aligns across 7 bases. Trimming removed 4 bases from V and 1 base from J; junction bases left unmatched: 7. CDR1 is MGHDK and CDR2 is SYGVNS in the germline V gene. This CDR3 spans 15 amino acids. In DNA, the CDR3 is TGTGCCAGCAGTGCGAGACACAGGGGATCCTACGAGCAGTACTTC. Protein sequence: CASSARHRGSYEQYF.

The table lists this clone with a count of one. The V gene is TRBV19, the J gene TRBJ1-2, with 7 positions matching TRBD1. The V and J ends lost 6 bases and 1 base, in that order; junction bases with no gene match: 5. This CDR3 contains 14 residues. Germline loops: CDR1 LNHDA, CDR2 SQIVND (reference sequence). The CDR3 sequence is CASRGQVINYGYTF. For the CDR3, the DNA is TGTGCCAGTAGAGGACAGGTGATTAACTATGGCTACACCTTC.